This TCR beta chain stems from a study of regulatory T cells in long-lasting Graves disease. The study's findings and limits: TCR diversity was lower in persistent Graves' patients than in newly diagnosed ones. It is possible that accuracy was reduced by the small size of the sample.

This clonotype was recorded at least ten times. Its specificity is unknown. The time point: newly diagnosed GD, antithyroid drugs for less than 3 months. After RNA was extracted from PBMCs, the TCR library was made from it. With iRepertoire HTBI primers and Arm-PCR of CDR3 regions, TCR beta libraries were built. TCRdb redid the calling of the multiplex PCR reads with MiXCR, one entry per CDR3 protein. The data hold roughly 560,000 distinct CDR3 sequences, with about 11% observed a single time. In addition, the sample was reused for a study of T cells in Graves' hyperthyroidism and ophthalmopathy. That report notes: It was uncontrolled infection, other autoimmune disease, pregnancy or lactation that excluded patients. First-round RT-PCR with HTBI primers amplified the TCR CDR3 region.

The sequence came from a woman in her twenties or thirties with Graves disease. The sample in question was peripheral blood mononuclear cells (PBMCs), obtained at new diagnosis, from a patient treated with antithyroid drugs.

This CDR3 is CASRQDRQAYTF. DNA of the CDR3: TGTGCCAGCAGACAAGACAGGCAAGCCTACACCTTC. The chain carries TRBV7-2 and TRBJ1-2, with D tentatively TRBD1 (6 bases). Germline CDR1 SGHTA, CDR2 FQGNSA. V lost 6 bases and J lost 10, with 15 bases in between. The CDR3 is 12 residues long.